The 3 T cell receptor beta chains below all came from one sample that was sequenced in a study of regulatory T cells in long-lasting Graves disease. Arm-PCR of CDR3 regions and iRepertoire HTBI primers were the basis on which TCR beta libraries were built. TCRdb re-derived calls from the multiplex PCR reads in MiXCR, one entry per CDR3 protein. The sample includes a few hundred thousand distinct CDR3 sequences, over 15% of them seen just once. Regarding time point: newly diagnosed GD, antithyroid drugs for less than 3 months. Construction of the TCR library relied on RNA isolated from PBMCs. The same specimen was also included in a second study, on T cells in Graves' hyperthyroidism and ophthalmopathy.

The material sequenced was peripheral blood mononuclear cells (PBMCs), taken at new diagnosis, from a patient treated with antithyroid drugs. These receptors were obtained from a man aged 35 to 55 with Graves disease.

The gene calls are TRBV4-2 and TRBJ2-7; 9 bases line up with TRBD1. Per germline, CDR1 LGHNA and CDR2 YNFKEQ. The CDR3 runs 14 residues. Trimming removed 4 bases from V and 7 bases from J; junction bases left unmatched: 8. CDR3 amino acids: CASSLSGTGREQYF. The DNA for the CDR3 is TGTGCCAGCAGCCTCTCCGGGACAGGGCGAGAGCAGTACTTC.

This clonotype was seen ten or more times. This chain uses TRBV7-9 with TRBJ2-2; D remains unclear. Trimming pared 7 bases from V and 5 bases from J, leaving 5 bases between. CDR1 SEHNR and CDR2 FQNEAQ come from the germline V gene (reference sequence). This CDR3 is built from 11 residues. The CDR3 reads CASIGTGELFF. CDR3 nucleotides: TGTGCCAGCATAGGAACCGGGGAGCTGTTTTTT.

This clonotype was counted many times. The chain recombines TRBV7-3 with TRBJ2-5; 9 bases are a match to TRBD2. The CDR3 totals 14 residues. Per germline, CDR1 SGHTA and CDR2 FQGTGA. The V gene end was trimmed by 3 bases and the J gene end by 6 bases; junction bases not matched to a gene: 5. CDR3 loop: CASSFGLARQTQYF. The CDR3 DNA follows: TGTGCCAGCAGCTTTGGACTAGCGCGTCAGACCCAGTACTTC.